These T cell receptor beta chains were read from a single sample in a study of response to subunit inactivated influenza vaccine. TCRdb recomputed calls from the RT-PCR reads with MiXCR, one row per CDR3 protein. The sample has around 570,000 distinct CDR3 sequences; about 8% are singletons. The specimen was PBMCs from blood, collected approximately 25 months after vaccination. The receptor source for this set is a man between 50 and 75 years old who received an inactivated influenza vaccine. The CDR3 runs from the conserved cysteine through the conserved F or W. Each record gives: V gene, clone size, J gene, D gene, CDR3 DNA, CDR3 protein. A D gene is named only where the DNA matches it firmly. Some rows have no size entry. The others give once, few or many, or a class for an expanded clone.

>TRBV6-1|.|TRBJ2-7|.
TGTGCCAGCAGGCGGGTCGGGGGAGGAGGATACGAGCAGTACTTC
CASRRVGGGGYEQYF
>TRBV6-5|few|TRBJ2-1|.
TGTGCCAGCAGTTACGGAGCGGTCCTGGGAGATGAGCAGTTCTTC
CASSYGAVLGDEQFF
>TRBV4-3|many|TRBJ1-1|.
TGCGCCAGCAGCCAAGGAGCTCAGCTGAACACTGAAGCTTTCTTT
CASSQGAQLNTEAFF
>TRBV6-2/TRBV6-3|.|TRBJ2-3|TRBD2
TGTGCCAGCAGAGGTACTAGCGGGTCGACAGATACGCAGTATTTT
CASRGTSGSTDTQYF
>TRBV4-3|few|TRBJ2-2|TRBD2
TGCGCCAGCAGCCAAGATAGATGGGGGGGTGACACCGGGGAGCTGTTTTTT
CASSQDRWGGDTGELFF
>TRBV24-1|.|TRBJ2-3|TRBD2
TGTGCCACCAGTTCCAGCGGGATCTCAGATACGCAGTATTTT
CATSSSGISDTQYF
>TRBV20-1|few|TRBJ1-2|.
TGCAGTGCTAAACGTACAGGGTTCAATGGCTACACCTTC
CSAKRTGFNGYTF
>TRBV6-5|few|TRBJ2-1|.
TGTGCCAGCAGTTACTCGGGGACGGTAGGGGCTGAGCAGTTCTTC
CASSYSGTVGAEQFF
>TRBV4-2|.|TRBJ1-2|.
TGTGCCAGCAGCCCCCTTTATGGGGGCGAAAAACTGGCTCTCTATGGCTACACCTTC
CASSPLYGGEKLALYGYTF
>TRBV20-1|many|TRBJ1-1|TRBD1
TGCAGTGCTAGCCTCCCCCGGGACAGGGCTGAAGCTTTCTTT
CSASLPRDRAEAFF
>TRBV5-6|.|TRBJ1-5|.
TGTGCCAGCAGCTTGGCAGGGACGCAGCCCCAGCATTTT
CASSLAGTQPQHF
>TRBV5-1|many|TRBJ1-1|.
TGCGCCAGCAGCCTGGCCGGCAGAGGGACTGAAGCTTTCTTT
CASSLAGRGTEAFF
>TRBV20-1|many|TRBJ2-3|TRBD1
TGCAGTGCTCAACCGGGACAGGGGGCAATAAATACGCAGTATTTT
CSAQPGQGAINTQYF
>TRBV4-2|.|TRBJ2-2|.
TGTGCCAGCAGCCAGCCACGGGGGCTCCGGGAGCTGTTTTTT
CASSQPRGLRELFF
>TRBV6-2/TRBV6-3|few|TRBJ1-5|.
TGTGCCGGGGGCTATGGCAATCAGCCCCAGCATTTT
CAGGYGNQPQHF
>TRBV20-1|.|TRBJ1-5|.
TGCAGTGCTAGAGATTGGGCCGATAGCAATCAGCCCCAGCATTTT
CSARDWADSNQPQHF
>TRBV11-2|few|TRBJ2-2|.
TGTGCCAGCAGGGAACTTCTGTTTACCGGGGAGCTGTTTTTT
CASRELLFTGELFF
>TRBV25-1|many|TRBJ2-3|.
TGTGCCAGCAAAAGGGGATGGGGCACAGATACGCAGTATTTT
CASKRGWGTDTQYF
>TRBV5-1|few|TRBJ2-5|TRBD1
TGCGCCAGCAGCTCGCCCCGGGACAGGCCTTCGATGTACCAAGAGACCCAGTACTTC
CASSSPRDRPSMYQETQYF
>TRBV7-9|.|TRBJ1-2|.
TGTGCCAGCAGCTTAGACAAATCTAACTCCAACTATGGCTACACCTTC
CASSLDKSNSNYGYTF
>TRBV5-4|few|TRBJ2-1|TRBD1
TGTGCCAGCAGCCCGGAGGGACAGGGGGCGAATGAGCAGTTCTTC
CASSPEGQGANEQFF
>TRBV6-2/TRBV6-3|few|TRBJ2-5|TRBD1
TGTGCCAGCAGTTACTCCCCCCCAGGGGGCTGGGAAGAGACCCAGTACTTC
CASSYSPPGGWEETQYF
>TRBV14|.|TRBJ1-2|.
TGTGCCAGCAGCCGAAAGGGGCTCCCTAACTATGGCTACACCTTC
CASSRKGLPNYGYTF
>TRBV12-3/TRBV12-4|many|TRBJ2-7|.
TGTGCCAGCAGTAACCGGGAACAGCCTTACGAGCAGTACTTC
CASSNREQPYEQYF
>TRBV28|few|TRBJ1-1|.
TGTGCCAGCACTCGATACCAGACAGGGAACACTGAAGCTTTCTTT
CASTRYQTGNTEAFF
>TRBV29-1|.|TRBJ2-2|.
TGCAGCGTTGGTGCGCGGTCGAACACCGGGGAGCTGTTTTTT
CSVGARSNTGELFF